Given below is one T cell receptor (beta chain) in context. The antigen is not known. Sequencing was designed to attain a depth spanning 1 in 200,000 to 1 in 1 million T cells. Profiling relied on immunoSEQ multiplex PCR, and the TCRdb table lists in-frame clones only, not all of them. The table lists 43,000 or so clones, 60% to 80% of them singletons, with roughly 21% in the top ten. The entry originates in a study of cytotoxic CD8 clonotypes in ibrutinib-treated CLL. The study's findings and limits: Timing of sampling differed between sustained-remission and progressing patients. Rising at ibrutinib response, clonality subsequently fell back toward baseline at progression. Starting clonality was above that of age-matched healthy donors and tracked circulating CD8+ T-cell counts.

The CDR3 is 12 amino acids. Germline CDR1 reads LNHDA; CDR2 reads SQIVND (reference sequence). V lost 6 bases to trimming and J lost 5 bases, with 10 bases between them. The chain carries TRBV19 and TRBJ1-2; D gene uncertain. The sequencing here drew on PBMCs, taken after 24 months of ibrutinib treatment. This sequence was found in a human donor with chronic lymphocytic leukemia. The CDR3 DNA sequence: TGTGCCAGTAGGTTAGGGCGGTATGGCTACACCTTC. Translation: CASRLGRYGYTF.